This T cell receptor (beta chain) stems from a study of cytomegalovirus exposure and HLA in healthy donors. The CDR3 loop spans 15 amino acids. Per the germline V gene, CDR1 is SGHVS and CDR2 is FNYEAQ. After removal of 5 bases from V and 7 bases from J, the junction contained 12 bases not matched to a gene. PCR used 60 Vbeta primers and 13 Jbeta primers. The repertoire was sequenced with immunoSEQ multiplex PCR; TCRdb's copy has only in-frame clones and lacks some. This sample has around 150,000 clones, with roughly three quarters found just once. The rearrangement links TRBV7-6 to TRBJ2-7, with 9 bases that match TRBD2. This sequence was found in a man in his thirties or forties in good health and CMV-seronegative. Sequencing input: PBMCs. Here the CDR3 DNA reads TGTGCCAGCAGCCCTGGGACTAGCCCTCCGGGGGAGCAGTACTTC. Amino acids: CASSPGTSPPGEQYF.